The next 7 T cell receptor beta chains were all read from a single sample in a study of shared clonotypes between healthy human individuals. Libraries were prepared by immunoSEQ multiplex PCR; TCRdb keeps only in-frame clonotypes and omits some of them. This sample has about 2 million clones, with about 95% found just once. Only CD45RO-negative cells positively selected for CCR7 counted as naive CD8 cells, so terminally differentiated effector memory CD45RA+ cells were excluded. The sample was naive CD8+ T cells sorted from blood. These receptors originate from a man between 18 and 35 years old in good health.

The CDR3 nucleotides read TGTGCCGGGGAGACAGGGGGCGTTGGCTACACCTTC. Its protein is CAGETGGVGYTF. This chain connects TRBV6-1 to TRBJ1-2; 10 bases align to TRBD1. V was clipped by 11 bases and J by 7 bases; unmatched bases: 7. The germline CDR1 and CDR2 sequences are MNHNS and SASEGT. The CDR3 is made up of 12 amino acids.

The CDR3 region has the DNA TGCGCCAGCAGCCAAGTCGGGGACAGGGGGAATGAGCAGTTCTTC. Translated, it gives CASSQVGDRGNEQFF. The J gene is TRBJ2-1, the V gene TRBV4-1; 11 nucleotides align to TRBD1. This CDR3 has 15 residues. V gave up 1 base and J gave up 7 bases; unmatched junction bases: 3. The germline V gene has CDR1 MGHRA and CDR2 YSYEKL.

V and J are TRBV7-2 and TRBJ2-1, with D possibly matching TRBD2 (6 bases). The germline V gene encodes CDR1 SGHTA and CDR2 FQGNSA. V lost 1 base and J lost 3, with 13 bases in between. This CDR3 has 16 residues. CDR3 protein: CASSLEGGVDYNEQFF. As DNA, the CDR3 is TGTGCCAGCAGCTTAGAAGGCGGGGTTGACTACAATGAGCAGTTCTTC.

The chain has TRBV7-9 and TRBJ1-1; no definite D call. The CDR3 totals 15 residues. V dropped 5 bases and J dropped 4 bases, with 17 bases sitting between them. CDR1 is SEHNR, CDR2 FQNEAQ, per germline (reference sequence). The DNA of the CDR3 is TGTGCCAGCAGCCTAAGTAGCCGGGGAGGCACTGAAGCTTTCTTT. It codes for CASSLSSRGGTEAFF. Full variable domain (rest looked up from reference TRBV7-9 and TRBJ1-1): DTGVSQNPRHKITKRGQNVTFRCDPISEHNRLYWYRQTLGQGPEFLTYFQNEAQLEKSRLLSDRFSAERPKGSFSTLEIQRTEQGDSAMYLCASSLSSRGGTEAFFGQGTRLTVV.

The rearrangement uses TRBV5-1 and TRBJ2-7; 8 nucleotides match TRBD1. Losses at the gene ends were 0 bases for V and 3 bases for J; bases not matched to a gene: 5. This CDR3 has 15 residues. Germline CDR1 reads SGHRS; CDR2 reads YFSETQ. This chain's CDR3 is CASSLEPGQVYEQYF. In DNA, the CDR3 is TGCGCCAGCAGCTTGGAACCGGGACAGGTCTACGAGCAGTACTTC.

The rearrangement links TRBV7-2 to TRBJ2-5; D may be TRBD2 (7 bases). The V gene lost 11 bases and the J gene lost 1 base, with 11 bases spanning the gap. The germline V gene encodes CDR1 SGHTA and CDR2 FQGNSA. This CDR3 region has 12 residues. In DNA, the CDR3 is TGTGCCGGGGGGGACATCCAAGAGACCCAGTACTTC. Residues: CAGGDIQETQYF. Full variable domain (missing parts from reference TRBV7-2 and TRBJ2-5): GAGVSQSPSNKVTEKGKDVELRCDPISGHTALYWYRQSLGQGLEFLIYFQGNSAPDKSGLPSDRFSAERTGGSVSTLTIQRTQQEDSAVYLCAGGDIQETQYFGPGTRLLVL.

The chain recombines TRBV29-1 with TRBJ2-7, with D perhaps TRBD1 or TRBD2 (5 bases each). CDR3 size: 12 residues. V gave up 6 bases and J gave up 4 bases, with 13 bases separating them. Germline V gene data show CDR1 as SQVTM and CDR2 as ANQGSEA. The CDR3 is CSVRDHRYEQYF. CDR3 nucleotide sequence: TGCAGCGTCCGGGACCATAGGTACGAGCAGTACTTC.